Presented here are 22 T cell receptor beta chains from one specimen sequenced in a study of blood T cell repertoires in COVID-19. Method: immunoSEQ multiplex PCR; TCRdb's copy keeps in-frame clones and lacks some. The sample lists 100,000 to 110,000 clones, approximately 81% occurring once. Sequenced: peripheral blood. The receptors were gathered from a human donor in a cohort sampled during active COVID-19.

The rearrangement joins TRBV19 to TRBJ1-3; D remains ambiguous. This CDR3 region has 14 residues. V was cut by 3 bases and J by 2 bases, with 8 bases left in between. Per germline, CDR1 LNHDA and CDR2 SQIVND (reference sequence). Here the CDR3 DNA reads TGTGCCAGTAGTATCGCCCAGACTGGAAACACCATATATTTT. It codes for CASSIAQTGNTIYF.

The chain has TRBV5-1 and TRBJ2-3; 11 positions agree with TRBD1. The CDR3 spans 16 residues. Trimming at V came to 4 bases and at J to 4 bases, leaving 8 bases not matched to a gene. Looked up from germline, CDR1 is SGHRS and CDR2 is YFSETQ. CDR3 bases: TGCGCCAGCAGCCCAACTGGACAGGGGGCAGCAGATACGCAGTATTTT. Residues: CASSPTGQGAADTQYF.

V is TRBV19 and J is TRBJ2-7; 7 bases match TRBD1. Trimming took 3 bases from V and 3 from J; bases not matched to a gene: 2. Germline assignment: CDR1 LNHDA and CDR2 SQIVND (reference sequence). The length of the CDR3 is 13 residues. The CDR3 loop is CASSITGVYEQYF. In nucleotides, the CDR3 is TGTGCCAGTAGTATCACAGGGGTCTACGAGCAGTACTTC.

V is TRBV7-2 and J is TRBJ1-1; D is possibly TRBD1 (5 bases). The CDR3 has 13 amino acids. Looked up from germline, CDR1 is SGHTA and CDR2 is FQGNSA. Trimming removed 4 bases from V and 1 base from J, with 7 bases in between. The CDR3 nucleotides read TGTGCCAGCAGCTCCGGACAGAACACTGAAGCTTTCTTT. Translating gives CASSSGQNTEAFF. Combining the CDR3 with reference TRBV7-2 and TRBJ1-1 gives the whole variable domain GAGVSQSPSNKVTEKGKDVELRCDPISGHTALYWYRQSLGQGLEFLIYFQGNSAPDKSGLPSDRFSAERTGGSVSTLTIQRTQQEDSAVYLCASSSGQNTEAFFGQGTRLTVV.

This rearrangement joins TRBV10-3 to TRBJ2-7, with 9 nucleotides matching TRBD2. The ends lost 5 bases at V and 3 bases at J; junction bases unmatched: 2. This CDR3 has 13 residues. From germline, CDR1 is ENHRY and CDR2 SYGVKD. The CDR3 nucleotides are TGTGCCATCAGTCGGACTAGCGACTACGAGCAGTACTTC. Residues: CAISRTSDYEQYF.

The chain is built from TRBV5-6 and TRBJ2-1; 7 bases agree with TRBD1. CDR1 is SGHDT, CDR2 YYEEEE, per germline. The CDR3 covers 15 residues. V shed 6 bases, J shed 12 bases, and the junction held 18 bases outside the gene matches. This CDR3 is CASILQGSYKSAQFF. The CDR3 bases are TGTGCCAGCATCCTACAGGGGTCTTATAAATCGGCGCAGTTCTTC.

The chain links TRBV6-6 to TRBJ2-7, with D maybe TRBD2 (6 bases). Trimming stripped 2 bases from V and 0 bases from J, with 8 bases between. CDR1 and CDR2 from the germline V gene are MNHNY and SVGAGI (reference sequence). The CDR3 is made up of 14 amino acids. Written as DNA, the CDR3 is TGTGCCAGCAGTTACACAGCGGGCTCCTACGAGCAGTACTTC. It encodes CASSYTAGSYEQYF.

This chain joins TRBV6-2 or TRBV6-3 and TRBJ2-1; 8 bases are shared with TRBD2. Germline CDR1 MNHEY, CDR2 SVGEGT. V trimming: 5 bases; J trimming: 5 bases; junction bases outside the gene matches: 11. The CDR3 has 16 amino acids. For the CDR3, the DNA is TGTGCCAGCAGTGACTACTTAGCGGGACTAAACAATGAGCAGTTCTTC. It codes for CASSDYLAGLNNEQFF.

This rearrangement joins TRBV28 to TRBJ2-7, with 8 bases fitting TRBD2. V lost 8 bases and J lost 2; bases outside the gene matches: 8. The V gene's germline CDR1 is MDHEN and CDR2 SYDVKM. The CDR3 runs to 14 residues. CDR3 coding DNA: TGTGCCAGCTTCGGGACTAGACCGACCTACGAGCAGTACTTC. It yields the protein CASFGTRPTYEQYF.

This chain joins TRBV2 and TRBJ2-1; tentative D call: TRBD1 (6 bases). Trimming removed 4 bases from V and 3 bases from J, with 13 bases in between. Germline assignment: CDR1 SNHLY and CDR2 FYNNEI. This CDR3 has 15 amino acids. CDR3 DNA sequence: TGTGCCAGCAGTGCCACCACAGGGATCTACAATGAGCAGTTCTTC. Translating it yields CASSATTGIYNEQFF.

The genes are TRBV3-1 (or the pseudogene TRBV3-2) and TRBJ2-5; a possible D gene is TRBD2 (6 bases). Trimming pared 1 base from V and 0 bases from J, leaving 15 bases between. Germline assignment: CDR1 LGHDT and CDR2 YNNKEL (reference sequence). CDR3 length: 17 residues. The CDR3 sequence is CASSQVWPGEYQETQYF. The DNA for the CDR3 is TGTGCCAGCAGCCAAGTTTGGCCGGGAGAATACCAAGAGACCCAGTACTTC.

CDR3 sequence: CASSAGGGNYGYTF. As DNA, the CDR3 is TGTGCCAGCAGCGCCGGTGGGGGGAACTATGGCTACACCTTC. The rearrangement uses TRBV9 and TRBJ1-2; TRBD1 might be the D (5 bases). V lost 3 bases to trimming and J lost 2 bases, with 11 bases between them. The CDR3 is made up of 14 amino acids. Per germline, CDR1 SGDLS and CDR2 YYNGEE.

The chain links TRBV2 to TRBJ1-4, with D perhaps matching TRBD1 (6 bases). V lost 4 bases, J lost 6 bases, and 12 bases lay in between. The CDR3 covers 14 residues. Germline V CDR1 and CDR2: SNHLY, FYNNEI. As DNA, the CDR3 is TGTGCCAGCAGTGCGGACAGAGTATATGAAAAACTGTTTTTT. Amino acid sequence: CASSADRVYEKLFF.

This chain connects TRBV18 to TRBJ1-1; TRBD1 agrees at 7 bases. The length of the CDR3 is 15 residues. V was clipped by 2 bases and J by 3 bases; unmatched bases: 6. Germline-derived CDR1 and CDR2 are KGHSH and LQKENI. In DNA form, the CDR3 reads TGTGCCAGCTCACCAGAACAGGGGTTCGACACTGAAGCTTTCTTT. Translated, it gives CASSPEQGFDTEAFF.

The chain has TRBV9 and TRBJ2-7; TRBD2 aligns across 9 bases. The CDR3 contains 15 residues. Trimming removed 0 bases from V and 0 bases from J; junction bases left unmatched: 1. CDR1 is SGDLS, CDR2 YYNGEE, per germline. For the CDR3, the DNA is TGTGCCAGCAGCGTAGATAGCGGGAGCTCCTACGAGCAGTACTTC. It is translated as CASSVDSGSSYEQYF.

This clone was found once. This sequence joins TRBV11-2 and TRBJ1-1; TRBD1 might be the D (5 bases). The length of the CDR3 is 14 residues. Between the trimmed V and J ends, which lost 6 bases and 7 bases, there was a span of 18 bases. The germline V gene has CDR1 SGHAT and CDR2 FQNNGV. The CDR3 nucleotides read TGTGCCAGCAGACTCAGCGGGACCGTAGGTGAAGCTTTCTTT. Translation gives CASRLSGTVGEAFF.

The chain recombines TRBV11-3 with TRBJ2-1, with 11 bases fitting TRBD2. Germline V lookup: CDR1 SGHNT, CDR2 YENEEA. The CDR3 contains 15 residues. The V gene end was trimmed by 4 bases and the J gene end by 6 bases; junction bases not matched to a gene: 5. The DNA for the CDR3 is TGTGCCAGCAGCTCCTTAGCGGGAGGGCTCAATGAGCAGTTCTTC. This gives the protein CASSSLAGGLNEQFF. Drawing the rest from reference TRBV11-3 and TRBJ2-1, the complete variable domain is EAGVVQSPRYKIIEKKQPVAFWCNPISGHNTLYWYLQNLGQGPELLIRYENEEAVDDSQLPKDRFSAERLKGVDSTLKIQPAELGDSAVYLCASSSLAGGLNEQFFGPGTRLTVL.

The chain links TRBV25-1 to TRBJ1-4; D not resolved. The CDR3 loop spans 13 amino acids. Deletions cut 6 bases from V and 8 bases from J, with 13 bases between. Germline CDR1 MGHDK, CDR2 SYGVNS. The CDR3 region has the DNA TGTGCCAGCAGCTGGAGCGGGATCGAAAAACTGTTTTTT. Protein product: CASSWSGIEKLFF.

The chain recombines TRBV5-1 with TRBJ2-5, with TRBD1 identical over 7 bases. V was clipped by 4 bases and J by 2 bases; unmatched bases: 5. The CDR3 has 14 amino acids. CDR1 is SGHRS, CDR2 YFSETQ, per germline. CDR3 residues: CASSLLTGQETQYF. CDR3 coding DNA: TGCGCCAGCAGCCTATTGACAGGGCAAGAGACCCAGTACTTC.

The gene calls are TRBV6-6 and TRBJ1-3, with TRBD1 identical over 7 bases. J was trimmed by 4 bases and V by 6 bases; bases with no gene match: 9. The V gene's germline CDR1 is MNHNY and CDR2 SVGAGI (reference sequence). The CDR3 length is 15 residues. Here the CDR3 reads CASSPGQLRGNTIYF. The CDR3 DNA follows: TGTGCCAGCAGCCCGGGACAGCTTCGCGGAAACACCATATATTTT.

The gene calls are TRBV2 and TRBJ1-1; no clear D gene. V dropped 3 bases and J dropped 4 bases, with 12 bases sitting between them. Germline V gene lookup returns CDR1 SNHLY and CDR2 FYNNEI. The CDR3 is 14 amino acids. The CDR3: CASSERGSFTEAFF. Here the CDR3 DNA reads TGTGCCAGCAGTGAGAGAGGGTCTTTCACTGAAGCTTTCTTT.

The rearrangement joins TRBV7-2 to TRBJ2-7; 8 bases fit TRBD2. The CDR3 runs 14 residues. V dropped 3 bases and J dropped 2; count of bases not matched to a gene: 3. Germline lookup yields CDR1 SGHTA and CDR2 FQGNSA. The CDR3 coding sequence is TGTGCCAGCAGCTTCGGGCGGGGGGCCTACGAGCAGTACTTC. Translating it yields CASSFGRGAYEQYF.